This T cell receptor (beta chain) came from a study of blood T cell repertoires in COVID-19. The length of the CDR3 is 19 residues. J gave up 0 bases and V 2 bases, and 11 bases lay outside the gene matches. The germline CDR1 and CDR2 sequences are SNHLY and FYNNEI. Using immunoSEQ multiplex PCR, the repertoire was profiled, and TCRdb retains in-frame clones only, with some absent. The sample includes more than 40,000 clones, roughly 84% of them seen just once. The source material was peripheral blood. This sequence was found in a man aged 45-65 years with acute or convalescent COVID-19. The rearrangement uses TRBV2 and TRBJ2-7, with 12 bases lining up with TRBD2. CDR3 DNA: TGTGCCAGCAGTGAATTCCGGCGTAGACTAGCGGGAGCCTCCTACGAGCAGTACTTC. Amino acid sequence: CASSEFRRRLAGASYEQYF. The entire variable domain, with the rest obtained from reference TRBV2 and TRBJ2-7, is as follows: EPEVTQTPSHQVTQMGQEVILRCVPISNHLYFYWYRQILGQKVEFLVSFYNNEISEKSEIFDDQFSVERPDGSNFTLKIRSTKLEDSAMYFCASSEFRRRLAGASYEQYFGPGTRLTVT.